The clone carrying this TCR beta chain was detected only a few times. The CDR3 extends over 14 amino acids. CDR1 and CDR2 (germline): MNHNS, SASEGT. V was pared by 3 bases and J by 9 bases, with 6 bases of the junction left unmatched. The sample belongs to a study of shared T cell receptors in the human thymus. Profiling relied on immunoSEQ multiplex PCR, and the TCRdb table lists in-frame clones only, not all of them. The repertoire has 600,000 to 900,000 clones, approximately 85% of them found once; the top ten carry 0.0095% to 0.011%. The sample was also reused in another study, on human thymus T cells. That work states: Thymic resections from corrective heart surgery supplied the tissue. Related research has reported that thymic repertoires overlap highly among unrelated individuals.

The chain recombines TRBV6-1 with TRBJ2-1, with TRBD1 matching over 9 bases. The receptor comes from a girl in the first two years of life with a congenital heart defect. Sequencing used thymocytes. The CDR3 spells CASSDDGTGSEQFF. The CDR3 nucleotides are TGTGCCAGCAGTGACGACGGGACAGGGAGTGAGCAGTTCTTC.